This entry lists 7 T cell receptor beta chains sequenced from one sample in a study of blood T cell repertoires in COVID-19. Assay: immunoSEQ multiplex PCR; the TCRdb copy retains only in-frame clones and omits some. The sample has some 80,000 clones, 79% seen once. The sequencing sample was made of peripheral blood. The receptors originated from an elderly woman with active or convalescent COVID-19.

This clone showed up just once. The chain has TRBV28 and TRBJ2-1; 9 bases line up with TRBD1. The V gene's germline CDR1 is MDHEN and CDR2 SYDVKM. The CDR3 contains 16 residues. J was trimmed by 4 bases and V by 6 bases; bases with no gene match: 10. The CDR3 is CASRATGTGIYNEQFF. CDR3 nucleotides: TGTGCCAGCAGGGCAACCGGGACAGGGATTTACAATGAGCAGTTCTTC.

This clone was seen only a few times. The chain has TRBV28 and TRBJ2-2; possible D gene TRBD1, 5 bases. CDR1 is MDHEN, CDR2 SYDVKM, per germline. V lost 1 base and J 6 bases, leaving 15 bases between the germline ends. This CDR3 comprises 16 residues. The CDR3 here is CASSLFRVGRPGELFF. CDR3 bases: TGTGCCAGCAGTTTATTCAGGGTTGGGCGGCCCGGGGAGCTGTTTTTT.

This clone was observed a single time. The gene calls are TRBV19 and TRBJ2-7, with 10 bases matching TRBD1. The CDR3 is 17 residues long. V lost 4 bases, J lost 2 bases, and 11 bases stayed unmatched. CDR1 is LNHDA and CDR2 is SQIVND in the germline V gene (reference sequence). Here the CDR3 reads CASSTAGTGARPYEQYF. In nucleotides, the CDR3 is TGTGCCAGTAGTACTGCCGGGACAGGGGCAAGACCCTACGAGCAGTACTTC.

The chain couples TRBV7-2 to TRBJ2-7; D might be TRBD2 (6 bases). Germline V gives CDR1 SGHTA, CDR2 FQGNSA. The CDR3 is made up of 14 amino acids. V lost 3 bases and J 2 bases, leaving 11 bases between the germline ends. CDR3: CASSLRGAPYEQYF. In DNA form, the CDR3 reads TGTGCCAGCAGCTTGCGGGGCGCGCCCTACGAGCAGTACTTC. Supplemented by reference TRBV7-2 and TRBJ2-7, the full variable domain reads GAGVSQSPSNKVTEKGKDVELRCDPISGHTALYWYRQSLGQGLEFLIYFQGNSAPDKSGLPSDRFSAERTGGSVSTLTIQRTQQEDSAVYLCASSLRGAPYEQYFGPGTRLTVT.

The J gene is TRBJ2-5, the V gene TRBV3-1 (or the pseudogene TRBV3-2); 8 bases are a match to TRBD1. The CDR3 has 15 amino acids. CDR1 LGHDT and CDR2 YNNKEL come from the germline V gene (reference sequence). The junction had 6 bases not matched to a gene; V was cut back by 1 base and J by 5 bases. In DNA, the CDR3 is TGTGCCAGCAGCCAAGGGGGCAGGGGGCACGAGACCCAGTACTTC. Protein product: CASSQGGRGHETQYF.

This clone was recorded a few times. V and J are TRBV2 and TRBJ1-2, with D possibly matching TRBD1 (6 bases). CDR3 length: 14 residues. Germline V gene data show CDR1 as SNHLY and CDR2 as FYNNEI. V lost 6 bases and J 4 bases, leaving 15 bases between the germline ends. CDR3: CASRSTTGTYGYTF. The CDR3 DNA follows: TGTGCCAGCAGATCTACGACAGGAACCTATGGCTACACCTTC.

The V and J genes are TRBV4-1 and TRBJ2-5, with D unclear. The CDR3 has 13 residues. The germline CDR1 and CDR2 sequences are MGHRA and YSYEKL. V lost 1 base to trimming and J lost 1 base, with 4 bases between them. The CDR3 DNA follows: TGCGCCAGCAGCCAAGTAATCCAAGAGACCCAGTACTTC. Its protein product is CASSQVIQETQYF.